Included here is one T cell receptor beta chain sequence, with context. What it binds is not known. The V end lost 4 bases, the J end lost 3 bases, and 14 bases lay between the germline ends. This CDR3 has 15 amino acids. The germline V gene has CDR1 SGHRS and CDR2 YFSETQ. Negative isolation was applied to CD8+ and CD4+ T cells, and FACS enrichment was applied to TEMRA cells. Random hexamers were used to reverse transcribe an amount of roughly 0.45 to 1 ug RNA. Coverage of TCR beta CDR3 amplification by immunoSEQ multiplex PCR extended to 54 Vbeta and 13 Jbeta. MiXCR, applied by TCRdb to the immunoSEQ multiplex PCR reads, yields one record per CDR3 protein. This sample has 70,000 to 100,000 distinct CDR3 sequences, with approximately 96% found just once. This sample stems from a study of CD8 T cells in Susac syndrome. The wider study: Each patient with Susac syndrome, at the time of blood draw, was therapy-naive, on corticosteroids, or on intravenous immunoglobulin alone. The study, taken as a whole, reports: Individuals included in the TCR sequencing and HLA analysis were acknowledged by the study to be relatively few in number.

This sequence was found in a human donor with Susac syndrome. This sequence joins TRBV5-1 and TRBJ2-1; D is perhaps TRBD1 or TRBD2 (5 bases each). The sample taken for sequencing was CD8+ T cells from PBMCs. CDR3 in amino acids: CASSPGRSLYNEQFF. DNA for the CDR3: TGCGCCAGCAGCCCGGGACGCTCCCTCTACAATGAGCAGTTCTTC.